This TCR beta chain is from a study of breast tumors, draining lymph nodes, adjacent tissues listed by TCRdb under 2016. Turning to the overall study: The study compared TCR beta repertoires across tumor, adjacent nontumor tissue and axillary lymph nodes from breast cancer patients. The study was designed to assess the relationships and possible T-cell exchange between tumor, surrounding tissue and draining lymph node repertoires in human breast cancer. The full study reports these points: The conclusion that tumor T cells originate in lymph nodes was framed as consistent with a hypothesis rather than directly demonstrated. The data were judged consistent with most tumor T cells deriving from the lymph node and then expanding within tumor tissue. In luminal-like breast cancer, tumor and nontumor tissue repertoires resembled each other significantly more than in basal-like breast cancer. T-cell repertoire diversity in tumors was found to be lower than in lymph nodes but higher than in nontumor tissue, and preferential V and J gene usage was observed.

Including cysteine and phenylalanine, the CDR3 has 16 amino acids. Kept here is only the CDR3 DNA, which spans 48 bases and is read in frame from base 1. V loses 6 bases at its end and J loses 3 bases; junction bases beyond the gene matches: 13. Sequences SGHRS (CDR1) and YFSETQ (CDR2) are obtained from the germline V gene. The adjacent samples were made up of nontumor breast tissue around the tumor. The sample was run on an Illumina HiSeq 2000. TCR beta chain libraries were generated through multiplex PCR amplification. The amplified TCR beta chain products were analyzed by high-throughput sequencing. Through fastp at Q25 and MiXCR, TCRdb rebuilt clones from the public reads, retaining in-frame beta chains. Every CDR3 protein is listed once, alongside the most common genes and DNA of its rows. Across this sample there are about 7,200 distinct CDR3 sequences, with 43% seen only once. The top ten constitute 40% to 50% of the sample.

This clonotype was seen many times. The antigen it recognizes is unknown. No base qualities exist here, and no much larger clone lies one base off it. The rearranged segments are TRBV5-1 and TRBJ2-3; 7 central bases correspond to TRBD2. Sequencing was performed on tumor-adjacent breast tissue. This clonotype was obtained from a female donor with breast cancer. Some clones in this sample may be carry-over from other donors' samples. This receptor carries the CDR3 CASNRGGAQGTDTQYF. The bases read TGCGCCAGCAACCGGGGAGGGGCCCAAGGGACAGATACGCAGTATTTT. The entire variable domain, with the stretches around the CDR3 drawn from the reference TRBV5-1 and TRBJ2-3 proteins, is KAGVTQTPRYLIKTRGQQVTLSCSPISGHRSVSWYQQTPGQGLQFLFEYFSETQRNKGNFPGRFSGRQFSNSRSEMNVSTLELGDSALYLCASNRGGAQGTDTQYFGPGTRLTVL.